This T cell receptor beta chain was captured in a study of blood T cell repertoires in COVID-19. About the study: Italy, Spain and the United States were the sources of the convalescent and acute COVID-19 samples. Sources were T cells, B-cell-depleted T cells, or PBMCs; the material itself was cDNA or gDNA.

This clone has only one observation. This CDR3 has 17 residues. The germline V gene encodes CDR1 ENHRY and CDR2 SYGVKD. V was clipped by 2 bases and J by 3 bases; unmatched bases: 7. Per the original data handling: Estimation of nucleated cell counts relied on the amplification of reference gene primers. The repertoire was sequenced with immunoSEQ multiplex PCR; TCRdb's copy has only in-frame clones and lacks some. V, J and clone size are taken as reported in that table, and D and trimming were inferred from the DNA itself. This sample carries 200,000 to 300,000 clones, approximately 88% of them seen once, and the ten largest clones take 27%.

The sample comprised peripheral blood. The chain joins TRBV10-3 to TRBJ2-2, with 9 bases aligning to TRBD1. The TCR originated in a man aged 35-49 years with acute or convalescent COVID-19. CDR3 amino acids: CAISETGTGRDTGELFF. The DNA of the CDR3 is TGTGCCATCAGTGAGACTGGGACAGGGAGGGACACCGGGGAGCTGTTTTTT.